This passage covers 29 T cell receptor beta chains from one sample sequenced in a study of identical twins. Each CDR3 protein gets one entry after TCRdb re-called the 5' RACE reads with MiXCR. The sample has about 530,000 distinct CDR3 sequences, about a fifth seen once; the top ten hold 0.48%. The sample also formed part of further work on yellow fever vaccine responses in identical twins.

Input material: CD4+ T cells sorted from blood. These receptors originate from a woman under 30 in good health.

The chain couples TRBV4-1 to TRBJ1-3, with D hard to call. The germline CDR1 and CDR2 sequences are MGHRA and YSYEKL. There are 17 residues in the CDR3. Trimming pared 4 bases from V and 0 bases from J, leaving 16 bases between. The DNA of the CDR3 is TGCGCCAGCAGCCGAGATATTTACCCCCACTCTGGAAACACCATATATTTT. This codes for CASSRDIYPHSGNTIYF.

This clonotype was observed many times. The chain uses TRBV12-3 or TRBV12-4 and TRBJ2-7; 9 bases line up with TRBD2. CDR3 length: 15 residues. Trimming at V came to 6 bases and at J to 3 bases, leaving 9 bases not matched to a gene. CDR3 in amino acids: CASSETSGRHYEQYF. DNA for the CDR3: TGTGCCAGCAGCGAGACTAGCGGACGTCACTACGAGCAGTACTTC.

The chain carries TRBV3-1 and TRBJ2-2; D is ambiguous. Germline-derived CDR1 and CDR2 are LGHDT and YNNKEL (reference sequence). Trimming took off 0 bases at V and 0 bases at J, with 11 bases between the two ends. The CDR3 loop spans 17 amino acids. CDR3 DNA: TGTGCCAGCAGCCAAGATTCCCTGTCCCCGAACACCGGGGAGCTGTTTTTT. Translation: CASSQDSLSPNTGELFF.

The V and J genes are TRBV10-3 and TRBJ1-1; D not certain. Trimming took off 10 bases at V and 0 bases at J, with 12 bases between the two ends. Germline assignment: CDR1 ENHRY and CDR2 SYGVKD. The CDR3 length is 13 residues. The CDR3 here is CATVQSMNTEAFF. The DNA of the CDR3 is TGTGCCACCGTACAGAGCATGAACACTGAAGCTTTCTTT.

This clonotype was observed many times. The chain carries TRBV10-2 and TRBJ2-2; tentatively, D is TRBD1 (5 bases). Germline-derived CDR1 and CDR2 are WSHSY and SAAADI. This CDR3 is built from 14 residues. Trimming took off 7 bases at V and 1 base at J, with 10 bases between the two ends. CDR3 region: CASKAQGNTGELFF. The CDR3 DNA reads TGCGCCAGCAAGGCTCAGGGGAACACCGGGGAGCTGTTTTTT.

The genes are TRBV11-1 and TRBJ2-7, with 8 bases that match TRBD1. With 5 bases clipped from V and 5 bases from J, the junction kept 20 bases outside the gene matches. Germline V gives CDR1 SGHAT, CDR2 FQDESV (reference sequence). This CDR3 has 18 amino acids. The CDR3 protein is CASSHGQGRTLWSHEQYF. The CDR3 DNA sequence: TGTGCCAGCAGCCACGGACAGGGTAGGACCCTATGGAGCCACGAGCAGTACTTC.

This clonotype came up many times. This chain uses TRBV5-1 with TRBJ2-7; 8 nucleotides match TRBD1. Germline values: CDR1 SGHRS, CDR2 YFSETQ. This CDR3 contains 13 residues. The J segment lost 2 bases and the V segment lost 4 bases, leaving 2 bases of the junction unmatched. The CDR3 spells CASSRTGPYEQYF. The CDR3 DNA reads TGCGCCAGCAGCCGGACAGGGCCCTACGAGCAGTACTTC.

The J gene is TRBJ1-4, the V gene TRBV10-3; a weak D match, TRBD1 (5 bases). Per the germline V gene, CDR1 is ENHRY and CDR2 is SYGVKD. The CDR3 loop spans 13 amino acids. V was trimmed by 7 bases and J by 4 bases, leaving 10 bases between them. CDR3 DNA sequence: TGTGCCATCACCGAGGGACTTAATGAAAAACTGTTTTTT. Its translation: CAITEGLNEKLFF.

The rearrangement uses TRBV5-1 and TRBJ2-6; D remains ambiguous. This CDR3 has 16 residues. Trimming took off 4 bases at V and 1 base at J, with 12 bases between the two ends. The germline V gene has CDR1 SGHRS and CDR2 YFSETQ. The DNA of the CDR3 is TGCGCCAGCAGCATCGCCCTCTTTTCTGGGGCCAACGTCCTGACTTTC. Translation: CASSIALFSGANVLTF. Filled out from reference TRBV5-1 and TRBJ2-6, the complete variable domain reads KAGVTQTPRYLIKTRGQQVTLSCSPISGHRSVSWYQQTPGQGLQFLFEYFSETQRNKGNFPGRFSGRQFSNSRSEMNVSTLELGDSALYLCASSIALFSGANVLTFGAGSRLTVL.

V and J are TRBV29-1 and TRBJ2-3; 8 bases are shared with TRBD2. The CDR3 is made up of 16 amino acids. Germline lookup yields CDR1 SQVTM and CDR2 ANQGSEA. Trimming cost V 4 bases and J 0 bases; bases outside gene matches: 9. Written as DNA, the CDR3 is TGCAGCGTTGGAGGATCAAGCGGGGGTAGCACAGATACGCAGTATTTT. Translating it yields CSVGGSSGGSTDTQYF.

The rearrangement joins TRBV20-1 to TRBJ2-5; TRBD2 might be the D (6 bases). Germline lookup yields CDR1 DFQATT and CDR2 SNEGSKA (reference sequence). CDR3 length equals 14 residues. V lost 7 bases to trimming and J lost 2 bases, with 17 bases between them. For the CDR3, the DNA is TGCAGTGTCGAGCGTTGGGGGGAACAAGAGACCCAGTACTTC. Its protein is CSVERWGEQETQYF.

This clonotype came up a few times. The J gene is TRBJ1-4, the V gene TRBV6-2 or TRBV6-3; 9 positions agree with TRBD1. The V gene's germline CDR1 is MNHEY and CDR2 SVGEGT. The CDR3 has 15 amino acids. V trimming: 7 bases; J trimming: 5 bases; junction bases outside the gene matches: 8. The CDR3 DNA follows: TGTGCCAGCACCTCCGGGACAGGGAAGAATGAAAAACTGTTTTTT. Translated, it gives CASTSGTGKNEKLFF.

Here the CDR3 DNA reads TGTGCCAGTAGTATAGGCCGGGACTTCTCCTACGAGCAGTACGTC. Amino acid sequence: CASSIGRDFSYEQYV. This chain connects TRBV19 to TRBJ2-7; D possibly corresponds to TRBD2 (6 bases). Deletions cut 1 base from V and 0 bases from J, with 10 bases between. Per germline, CDR1 LNHDA and CDR2 SQIVND (reference sequence). The CDR3 length is 15 residues.

The chain carries TRBV12-3 or TRBV12-4 and TRBJ1-1; D call uncertain. V lost 3 bases and J 3 bases, leaving 11 bases between the germline ends. The CDR3 is 14 residues long. CDR3 loop: CASSLKVRDTEAFF. The CDR3 bases are TGTGCCAGCAGTTTGAAGGTCCGGGACACTGAAGCTTTCTTT.

The V call is TRBV25-1, the J call TRBJ2-3; 11 bases align to TRBD2. Germline loops: CDR1 MGHDK, CDR2 SYGVNS. This CDR3 is built from 18 residues. The V segment lost 2 bases and the J segment 2 bases; nucleotides outside the gene matches: 9. Here the CDR3 DNA reads TGTGCCAGCAGTGAAAGGGCTAGCGGGGGGATTCTCACAGATACGCAGTATTTT. Its translation is CASSERASGGILTDTQYF.

V is TRBV5-1 and J is TRBJ2-3, with D hard to call. Per germline, CDR1 SGHRS and CDR2 YFSETQ. The CDR3 spans 15 residues. Deletions cut 5 bases from V and 3 bases from J, with 16 bases between. The CDR3, as DNA: TGCGCCAGCAGGGCCCAATTGGGCGAGACAGATACGCAGTATTTT. It translates to CASRAQLGETDTQYF.

This clonotype was seen a few times. The chain links TRBV27 to TRBJ1-6; the D gene is possibly TRBD1 (6 bases). Trimming removed 6 bases at V and 8 bases at J, with 11 bases between. The CDR3 covers 13 residues. CDR1 is MNHEY and CDR2 is SMNVEV in the germline V gene (reference sequence). The CDR3 DNA sequence: TGTGCCAGCAGCCGGACAGCGGATTCACCCCTCCACTTT. Encoded protein: CASSRTADSPLHF.

This sequence joins TRBV7-2 and TRBJ2-3, with D possibly matching TRBD1 (6 bases). Germline V gene data show CDR1 as SGHTA and CDR2 as FQGNSA. V lost 5 bases and J lost 0, with 9 bases in between. This CDR3 region has 14 residues. The CDR3 protein is CASSGTISTDTQYF. CDR3 bases: TGTGCCAGCAGCGGGACAATAAGCACAGATACGCAGTATTTT.

The chain recombines TRBV12-3 or TRBV12-4 with TRBJ1-1, with D possibly TRBD1 on 5 matching bases. This CDR3 is built from 14 residues. V lost 6 bases to trimming and J lost 0 bases, with 11 bases between them. The CDR3 loop reads CASRTTEMNTEAFF. CDR3 nucleotides: TGTGCCAGCAGGACGACAGAAATGAACACTGAAGCTTTCTTT.

The CDR3 sequence: CASLHSGNSYNEQFF. The DNA for the CDR3 is TGTGCCAGTCTCCACAGCGGAAACTCCTACAATGAGCAGTTCTTC. This chain uses TRBV2 with TRBJ2-1, with D possibly TRBD2 on 5 matching bases. V lost 9 bases and J lost 0, with 15 bases in between. The CDR3 is 15 amino acids. Germline lookup yields CDR1 SNHLY and CDR2 FYNNEI.

In this sample, this clonotype turned up a few times. The chain has TRBV24-1 and TRBJ2-1, with D tentatively TRBD1 (5 bases). The germline V gene encodes CDR1 KGHDR and CDR2 SFDVKD. V was shortened by 3 bases and J by 7 bases, with 15 bases between the two germline ends. The CDR3 is made up of 15 amino acids. CDR3 loop: CATSDPRVVSNEQFF. The CDR3 DNA is TGTGCCACCAGTGATCCCAGGGTGGTTTCAAATGAGCAGTTCTTC.

This clonotype has only a few counts. The V call is TRBV24-1, the J call TRBJ2-7, with D possibly TRBD2 on 6 matching bases. The CDR3 is made up of 13 amino acids. V was pared by 4 bases and J by 4 bases, with 10 bases between. Germline loops: CDR1 KGHDR, CDR2 SFDVKD. Written as DNA, the CDR3 is TGTGCCACCAGTGAGCGGGACGTTTACGAGCAGTACGTC. Protein sequence: CATSERDVYEQYV.

This clonotype has only a few counts. The chain employs TRBV4-1 and TRBJ1-2; a possible D gene is TRBD1 (5 bases). This CDR3 contains 15 residues. V dropped 0 bases and J dropped 1 base, with 9 bases sitting between them. Germline CDR1 and CDR2: MGHRA and YSYEKL. DNA for the CDR3: TGCGCCAGCAGCCAAGAAACAGGCCTTAACTATGGCTACACCTTC. This codes for CASSQETGLNYGYTF.

This clonotype was counted a few times. The chain uses TRBV2 and TRBJ2-3, with D perhaps being TRBD1 or TRBD2 (5 bases each). The ends were cut back, 2 bases at V and 2 bases at J, with 11 bases in the middle. Germline-derived CDR1 and CDR2 are SNHLY and FYNNEI. The CDR3 spans 15 residues. The CDR3 spells CASSEFGATTDTQYF. The CDR3 region has the DNA TGTGCCAGCAGTGAATTCGGGGCTACCACAGATACGCAGTATTTT.

This clonotype was found many times. The chain combines TRBV6-5 with TRBJ2-1; 9 bases fit TRBD1. Trimming took 2 bases from V and 4 from J; bases not matched to a gene: 9. Germline V gene data show CDR1 as MNHEY and CDR2 as SVGAGI. This CDR3 contains 17 residues. CDR3 loop: CASSYSPGTGIYNEQFF. The DNA for the CDR3 is TGTGCCAGCAGTTACAGCCCCGGGACAGGGATATACAATGAGCAGTTCTTC.

Points on this clonotype: The junction departs from germline at one end; a sequencing error may be responsible. V gene TRBV7-9 combines with J gene TRBJ2-1; 9 bases fit TRBD2. Per germline, CDR1 SEHNR and CDR2 FQNEAQ (reference sequence). This CDR3 region has 14 residues. The CDR3 DNA reads TGTGCCGGCAGCTCTAGCGGGATATTCAATGAGCAGTTCTTC. The encoded protein is CAGSSSGIFNEQFF.

The V and J genes are TRBV27 and TRBJ1-5; 9 positions agree with TRBD1. CDR1 MNHEY and CDR2 SMNVEV come from the germline V gene (reference sequence). The CDR3 has 16 residues. With V trimmed by 6 bases and J by 3 bases, 9 bases remained unmatched. CDR3 loop: CASSRTGAGFNQPQHF. DNA of the CDR3: TGTGCCAGCAGCCGGACAGGGGCCGGATTCAATCAGCCCCAGCATTTT.

V gene TRBV7-8 combines with J gene TRBJ1-2; TRBD1 is a possible D gene (6 bases). The CDR3 is 14 residues long. Germline assignment: CDR1 SGHVS and CDR2 FQNEAQ. V lost 7 bases, J lost 13 bases, and 25 bases lay in between. The CDR3: CASTSGQMSLRLTF. The CDR3 bases are TGTGCCAGCACCTCTGGACAGATGTCTCTGCGCCTCACCTTC.

This clonotype was detected only a few times. CDR3 sequence reads: CASSLALIAKNIQYF. The CDR3 nucleotides read TGTGCCAGCAGCTTGGCCCTAATAGCCAAAAACATTCAGTACTTC. The genes are TRBV7-8 and TRBJ2-4, with D hard to call. Germline CDR1 reads SGHVS; CDR2 reads FQNEAQ. V lost 3 bases, J lost 0 bases, and 9 bases lay in between. The CDR3 runs 15 residues.